This T cell receptor (beta chain) was identified in a study of T cells in Graves' hyperthyroidism and ophthalmopathy. As for the study in general: The initial diagnosis was the point when peripheral blood was collected, ahead of any treatment.

The table lists this clonotype with a few counts. Its antigen is not known. Amplified TCR beta CDR3 regions derived from RNA transcripts. HTBI primers were employed in a first-round RT-PCR of the TCR CDR3. TCRdb processed the multiplex PCR reads anew with MiXCR; each CDR3 protein has one entry. The table shows hundreds of thousands of distinct CDR3 sequences, with over 15% occurring only once. General study findings and limits: A median roughly 6.6 months before onset, the model predicted ophthalmopathy. Among clonotypes expanded in thyroid above 0.001, most were also found in blood.

CDR3 length: 16 amino acids. With V trimmed by 3 bases and J by 4 bases, 5 bases remained unmatched. CDR1 is MNHEY, CDR2 SMNVEV, per germline (reference sequence). Exclusion of patients followed from uncontrolled infection, other autoimmune disease, pregnancy or lactation. Sequencing was performed on blood. The TCR sequence derives from a woman aged 18-35 years with Graves' ophthalmopathy. The V gene is TRBV27, the J gene TRBJ2-1, with 11 bases matching TRBD2. In DNA, the CDR3 is TGTGCCAGCAGTTTGGCGACTAGCGGGGTATACAATGAGCAGTTCTTC. Protein: CASSLATSGVYNEQFF.